These T cell receptor beta chains were read from a single sample in a study of sequential checkpoint blockade in melanoma. TCRdb's copy holds only in-frame clones and misses some; the assay was immunoSEQ multiplex PCR. Of around 12,000 clones listed, roughly 72% are singletons. This specimen consisted of CD8+ T cells sorted from blood (inferred from file names), obtained from a patient given nivolumab and ipilimumab in sequence. These receptors all come from a human donor with melanoma. Each CDR3 is given with its conserved first and last residue. A D gene is named only where the DNA matches it firmly. For some rows the clone size is stated as once, few or many, or as a class when expanded; others skip it.

cdr3_aa,cdr3_nt,clone_size,v_call,d_call,j_call
CAIKPQSGLAKEQFF,TGTGCCATCAAACCCCAAAGCGGACTAGCAAAGGAGCAGTTCTTC,.,TRBV10-3,TRBD2,TRBJ2-1
CASTEGGGTEAFF,TGTGCCTCAACCGAAGGGGGTGGGACTGAAGCTTTCTTT,.,TRBV19,.,TRBJ1-1
CASRGLDTEAFF,TGTGCCAGCAGGGGGCTTGACACTGAAGCTTTCTTT,once,TRBV27,.,TRBJ1-1
CASSPGGVYYGYTF,TGTGCCAGCAGCCCTGGGGGGGTTTATTATGGCTACACCTTC,.,TRBV7-8,.,TRBJ1-2
CASSQEGGHGYGYTF,TGCGCCAGCAGCCAAGAGGGGGGGCATGGCTATGGCTACACCTTC,.,TRBV4-3,.,TRBJ1-2
CASSLAQGAGEAFF,TGTGCCAGCAGTTTGGCACAGGGGGCCGGGGAAGCTTTCTTT,.,TRBV27,TRBD1,TRBJ1-1
CASSQDRTWVGLSGYGYTF,TGCGCCAGCAGCCAAGATCGTACCTGGGTCGGACTGAGCGGCTATGGCTACACCTTC,once,TRBV4-3,.,TRBJ1-2
CASSLASGGTYEQYF,TGTGCCAGCAGCTTAGCGTCGGGAGGAACCTACGAGCAGTACTTC,.,TRBV7-8,TRBD2,TRBJ2-7
CASSMQQGSDSPLHF,TGTGCCAGCAGCATGCAGCAGGGTAGTGATTCACCCCTCCACTTT,.,TRBV7-9,.,TRBJ1-6
CASSIEGSRSSTDTQYF,TGTGCCAGTAGTATAGAAGGTTCGCGGTCAAGCACAGATACGCAGTATTTT,.,TRBV19,.,TRBJ2-3
CASTSYYNEQFF,TGTGCCAGCACCTCCTACTACAATGAGCAGTTCTTC,medium-sized,TRBV6-6,.,TRBJ2-1
CASRERTGAYEQYF,TGTGCCAGCAGGGAAAGGACAGGGGCGTACGAGCAGTACTTC,.,TRBV6-1,TRBD1,TRBJ2-7
CASSNPGTGSYGYTF,TGTGCCAGCAGCAACCCCGGGACAGGGTCCTATGGCTACACCTTC,few,TRBV5-8,TRBD1,TRBJ1-2
CASSPRQNTGELFF,TGCGCCAGCAGCCCCCGACAGAACACCGGGGAGCTGTTTTTT,.,TRBV4-1,.,TRBJ2-2
CASRTSAPNTGELFF,TGTGCCAGCAGAACTAGTGCCCCGAACACCGGGGAGCTGTTTTTT,.,TRBV6-6,.,TRBJ2-2
CASSFGQRPYEQYF,TGTGCCAGCAGTTTTGGACAGAGACCCTACGAGCAGTACTTC,.,TRBV6-1,.,TRBJ2-7
CASTRSRGGNEQFF,TGTGCCAGCACCCGTAGTAGGGGTGGCAATGAGCAGTTCTTC,.,TRBV9,.,TRBJ2-1
CASSSNLGLADPSTDTQYF,TGTGCCAGCAGCTCTAACCTGGGACTAGCGGACCCTAGCACAGATACGCAGTATTTT,.,TRBV11-3,TRBD2,TRBJ2-3
CASIGDLQGPAGEKLFF,TGTGCCAGCATCGGCGACCTACAGGGCCCGGCAGGAGAAAAACTGTTTTTT,once,TRBV7-9,.,TRBJ1-4
CASSSDWSTNYGYTF,TGTGCCAGCAGCTCCGACTGGTCGACTAACTATGGCTACACCTTC,.,TRBV7-8,.,TRBJ1-2
CASSPRDRVTDTQYF,TGTGCCAGCTCACCACGGGACAGGGTAACAGATACGCAGTATTTT,.,TRBV18,TRBD1,TRBJ2-3
CASSQEQGDEQFF,TGTGCCAGCAGCCAAGAACAGGGCGATGAGCAGTTCTTC,.,TRBV14,.,TRBJ2-1
CASSEVGVPYNEQFF,TGTGCCAGCAGTGAGGTCGGGGTACCTTACAATGAGCAGTTCTTC,.,TRBV2,.,TRBJ2-1
CASRTKRRPYNEQFF,TGTGCCAGCAGGACAAAGCGGAGACCCTACAATGAGCAGTTCTTC,.,TRBV2,.,TRBJ2-1
CASSFPVGTGSDNEQFF,TGTGCCAGCAGCTTTCCCGTCGGGACAGGGAGCGACAATGAGCAGTTCTTC,.,TRBV7-9,TRBD1,TRBJ2-1
CASSPLAGGLYNEQFF,TGCGCCAGCAGCCCACTAGCGGGGGGACTATACAATGAGCAGTTCTTC,.,TRBV4-3,TRBD2,TRBJ2-1